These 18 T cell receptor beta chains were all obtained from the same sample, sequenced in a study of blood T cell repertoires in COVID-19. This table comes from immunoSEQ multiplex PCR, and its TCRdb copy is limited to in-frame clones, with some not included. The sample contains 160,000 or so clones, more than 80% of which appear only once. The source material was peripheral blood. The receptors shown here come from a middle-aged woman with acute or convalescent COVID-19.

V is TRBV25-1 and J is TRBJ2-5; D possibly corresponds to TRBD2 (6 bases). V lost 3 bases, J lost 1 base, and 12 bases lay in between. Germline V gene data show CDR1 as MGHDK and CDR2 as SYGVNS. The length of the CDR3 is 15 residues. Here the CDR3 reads CASSDYGGIQETQYF. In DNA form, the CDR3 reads TGTGCCAGCAGTGATTACGGGGGAATCCAAGAGACCCAGTACTTC.

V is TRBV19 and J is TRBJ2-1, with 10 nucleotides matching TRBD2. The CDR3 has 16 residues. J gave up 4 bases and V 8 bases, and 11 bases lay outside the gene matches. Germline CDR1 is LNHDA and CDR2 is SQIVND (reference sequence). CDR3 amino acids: CASGGLSGRGYNEQFF. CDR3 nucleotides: TGTGCCAGTGGGGGGTTAAGCGGGAGGGGATACAATGAGCAGTTCTTC.

CDR3 coding DNA: TGTGCCACCAGCAGAGTGTTAGGGGCGGGATGGAACACCGGGGAGCTGTTTTTT. Amino acids: CATSRVLGAGWNTGELFF. The chain uses TRBV15 and TRBJ2-2; possible D gene TRBD2, 6 bases. Germline V gene lookup returns CDR1 LNHNV and CDR2 YYDKDF (reference sequence). Between the trimmed V and J ends, which lost 1 base and 1 base, there was a span of 16 bases. The CDR3 extends over 18 amino acids.

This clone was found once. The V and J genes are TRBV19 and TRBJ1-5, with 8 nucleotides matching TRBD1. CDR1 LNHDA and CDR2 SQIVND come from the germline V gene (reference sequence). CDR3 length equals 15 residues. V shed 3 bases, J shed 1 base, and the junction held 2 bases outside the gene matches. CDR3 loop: CASSMDRASNQPQHF. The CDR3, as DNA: TGTGCCAGTAGTATGGACAGGGCGAGCAATCAGCCCCAGCATTTT.

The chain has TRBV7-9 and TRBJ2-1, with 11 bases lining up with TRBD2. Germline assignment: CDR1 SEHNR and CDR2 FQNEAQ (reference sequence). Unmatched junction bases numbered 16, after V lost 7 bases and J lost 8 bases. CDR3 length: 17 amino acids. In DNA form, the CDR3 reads TGTGCCAGCAATGGGGTTAGCGGGGGGGCCTTTTCCTATGAGCAGTTCTTC. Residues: CASNGVSGGAFSYEQFF.

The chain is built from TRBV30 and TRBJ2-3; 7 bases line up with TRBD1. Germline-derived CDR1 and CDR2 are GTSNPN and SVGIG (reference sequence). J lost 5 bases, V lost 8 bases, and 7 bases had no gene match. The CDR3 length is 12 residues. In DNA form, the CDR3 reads TGTGCCAGGGACAGCCGGGGAGATACGCAGTATTTT. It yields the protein CARDSRGDTQYF.

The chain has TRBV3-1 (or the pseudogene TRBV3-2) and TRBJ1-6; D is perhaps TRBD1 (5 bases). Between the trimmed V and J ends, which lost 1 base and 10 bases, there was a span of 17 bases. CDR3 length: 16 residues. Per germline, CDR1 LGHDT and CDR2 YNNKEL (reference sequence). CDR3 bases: TGTGCCAGCAGCCAAGGGGGGGTCGGGGGATTGTCACCCCTCCACTTT. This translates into CASSQGGVGGLSPLHF.

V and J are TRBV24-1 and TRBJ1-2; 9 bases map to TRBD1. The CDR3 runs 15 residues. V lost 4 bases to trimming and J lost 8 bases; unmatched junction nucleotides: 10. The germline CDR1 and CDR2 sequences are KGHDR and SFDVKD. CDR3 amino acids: CATSEPGTGIGGYTF. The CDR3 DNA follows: TGTGCCACCAGTGAACCTGGGACAGGGATCGGCGGCTACACCTTC.

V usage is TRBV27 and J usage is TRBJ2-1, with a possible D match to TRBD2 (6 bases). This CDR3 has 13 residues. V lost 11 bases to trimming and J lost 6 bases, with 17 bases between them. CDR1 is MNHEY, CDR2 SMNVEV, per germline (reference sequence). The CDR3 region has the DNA TGTGCCTCCGAGGCGGGATTAGGCAATGAGCAGTTCTTC. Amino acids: CASEAGLGNEQFF.

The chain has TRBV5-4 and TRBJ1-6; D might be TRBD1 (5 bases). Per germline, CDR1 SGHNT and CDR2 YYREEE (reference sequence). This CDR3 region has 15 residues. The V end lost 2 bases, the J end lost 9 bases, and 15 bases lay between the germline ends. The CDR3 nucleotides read TGTGCCAGCAGCTTCGACAGCTCTCTCACTTCACCCCTCCACTTT. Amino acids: CASSFDSSLTSPLHF.

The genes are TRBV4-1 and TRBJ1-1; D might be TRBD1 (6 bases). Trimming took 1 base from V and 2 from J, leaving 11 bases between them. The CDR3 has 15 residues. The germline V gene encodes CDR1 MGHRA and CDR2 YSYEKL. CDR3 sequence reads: CASSQGRGGNTEAFF. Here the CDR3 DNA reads TGCGCCAGCAGCCAAGGGAGGGGGGGAAACACTGAAGCTTTCTTT.

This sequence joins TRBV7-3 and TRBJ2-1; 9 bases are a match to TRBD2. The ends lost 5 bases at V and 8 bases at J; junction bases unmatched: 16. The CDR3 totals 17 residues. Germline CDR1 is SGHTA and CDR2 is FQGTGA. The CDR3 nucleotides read TGTGCCAGCAGCACCCAAAGCGGGGGGAGGTATCGTGATGAGCAGTTCTTC. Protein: CASSTQSGGRYRDEQFF.

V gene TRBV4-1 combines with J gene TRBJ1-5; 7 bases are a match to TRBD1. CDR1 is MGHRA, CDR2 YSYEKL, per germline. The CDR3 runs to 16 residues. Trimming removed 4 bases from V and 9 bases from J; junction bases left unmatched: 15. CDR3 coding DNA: TGCGCCAGCAGCCCCACCTTGCTGGACAGGCTGCGGCCCCAGCATTTT. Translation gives CASSPTLLDRLRPQHF.

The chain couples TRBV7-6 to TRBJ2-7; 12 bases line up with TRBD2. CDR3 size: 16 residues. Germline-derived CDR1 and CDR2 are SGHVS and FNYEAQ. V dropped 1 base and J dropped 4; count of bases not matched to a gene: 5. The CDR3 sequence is CASSLDLAGGQYEQYF. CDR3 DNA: TGTGCCAGCAGCTTAGACCTAGCGGGGGGGCAGTACGAGCAGTACTTC.

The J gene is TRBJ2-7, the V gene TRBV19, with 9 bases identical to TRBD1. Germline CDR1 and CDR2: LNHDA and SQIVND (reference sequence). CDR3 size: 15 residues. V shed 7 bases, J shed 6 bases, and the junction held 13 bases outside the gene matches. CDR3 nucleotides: TGTGCCAGTACAAACGCGGGACAGGGTTTGTCCGAGCAGTACTTC. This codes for CASTNAGQGLSEQYF.

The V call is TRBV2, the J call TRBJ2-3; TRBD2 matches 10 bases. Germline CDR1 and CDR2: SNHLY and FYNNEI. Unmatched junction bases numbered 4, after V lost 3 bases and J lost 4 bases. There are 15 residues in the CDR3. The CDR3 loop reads CASSEASGGSDTQYF. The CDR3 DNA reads TGTGCCAGCAGTGAGGCTAGCGGGGGCTCAGATACGCAGTATTTT.

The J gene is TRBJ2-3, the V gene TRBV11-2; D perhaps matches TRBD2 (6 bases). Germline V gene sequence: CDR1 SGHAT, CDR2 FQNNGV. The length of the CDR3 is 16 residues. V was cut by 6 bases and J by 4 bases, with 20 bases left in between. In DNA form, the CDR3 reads TGTGCCAGCAGTCCGGTTGCGGCGGGACTGCCAGATACGCAGTATTTT. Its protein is CASSPVAAGLPDTQYF.

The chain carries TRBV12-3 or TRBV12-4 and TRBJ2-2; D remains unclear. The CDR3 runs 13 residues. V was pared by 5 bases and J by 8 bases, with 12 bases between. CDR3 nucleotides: TGTGCCAGCAGTCTAATGGTATCTGGGGAGCTGTTTTTT. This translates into CASSLMVSGELFF.